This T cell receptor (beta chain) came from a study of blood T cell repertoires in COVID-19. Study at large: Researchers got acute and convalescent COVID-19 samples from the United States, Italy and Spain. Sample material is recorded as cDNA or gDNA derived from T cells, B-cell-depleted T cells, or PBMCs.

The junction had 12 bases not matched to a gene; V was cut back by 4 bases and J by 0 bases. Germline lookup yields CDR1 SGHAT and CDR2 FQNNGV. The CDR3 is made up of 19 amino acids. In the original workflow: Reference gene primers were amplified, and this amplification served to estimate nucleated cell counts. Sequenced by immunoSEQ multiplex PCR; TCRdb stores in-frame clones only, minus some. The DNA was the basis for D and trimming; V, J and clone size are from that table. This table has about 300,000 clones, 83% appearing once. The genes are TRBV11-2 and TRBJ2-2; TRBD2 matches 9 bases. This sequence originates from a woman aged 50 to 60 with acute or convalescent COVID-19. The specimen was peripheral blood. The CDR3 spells CASSSRGLAGRPNTGELFF. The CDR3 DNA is TGTGCCAGCAGCTCGAGGGGCCTAGCGGGGAGACCGAACACCGGGGAGCTGTTTTTT.